This is a list of T cell receptor beta chains from one sample in a study of OX40 agonist ivuxolimab in advanced cancers. TCRdb's table, derived via immunoSEQ multiplex PCR, lists solely in-frame clones and lacks some. The sample lists some 74,000 clones, 94% occurring once. The sequenced sample was CD4+ or CD8+ T cells sorted from blood, obtained in a trial of the OX40 agonist ivuxolimab. Receptors originate from an adult with an advanced solid tumor such as melanoma, head and neck, liver or kidney cancer. Both conserved end residues are part of each CDR3. The D gene is left open where the match is weak. Some rows have no size entry. The others give once, few or many, or a class for an expanded clone.

D gene	V gene	clone size	J gene	CDR3 protein	CDR3 DNA
-	TRBV9	once	TRBJ1-2	CASSVAGTSKFNGYTF	TGTGCCAGCAGCGTAGCCGGCACGTCCAAGTTTAATGGCTACACCTTC
-	TRBV27	once	TRBJ2-7	CASHGANAYEQYF	TGTGCCAGTCATGGAGCAAACGCCTACGAGCAGTACTTC
TRBD1	TRBV28	-	TRBJ2-7	CALPGTAISYEQYF	TGTGCCCTACCCGGGACAGCGATCTCCTACGAGCAGTACTTC
TRBD2	TRBV18	-	TRBJ2-3	CASSLGGLAGTDTQYF	TGTGCCAGCTCCCTAGGCGGCCTAGCGGGTACAGATACGCAGTATTTT
-	TRBV4-1	-	TRBJ2-2	CASSQSFNTGELFF	TGCGCCAGCAGCCAAAGTTTTAACACCGGGGAGCTGTTTTTT
TRBD2	TRBV10-1	-	TRBJ2-1	CASSDRLAGAEQFF	TGCGCCAGCAGTGACCGACTAGCGGGGGCCGAGCAGTTCTTC
-	TRBV7-3	-	TRBJ2-1	CASSPSGSYNEQFF	TGTGCCAGCAGCCCTTCAGGCTCCTACAATGAGCAGTTCTTC
-	TRBV2	-	TRBJ2-1	CASSEWGSLGDEQFF	TGTGCCAGCAGTGAATGGGGGAGCCTAGGAGATGAGCAGTTCTTC
-	TRBV9	-	TRBJ2-4	CASSVKGMDIQYF	TGTGCCAGCAGCGTGAAGGGGATGGACATTCAGTACTTC
TRBD2	TRBV4-1	-	TRBJ2-7	CASSPLAGGYEQYF	TGCGCCAGCAGCCCTCTAGCGGGGGGATACGAGCAGTACTTC
-	TRBV6-6	-	TRBJ2-7	CASSHPREEQYF	TGTGCCAGCAGTCACCCTAGGGAGGAGCAGTACTTC
-	TRBV27	-	TRBJ1-1	CASSQIDSLTEAFF	TGTGCCAGCAGTCAGATAGACAGCTTAACTGAAGCTTTCTTT
TRBD2	TRBV25-1	-	TRBJ2-2	CASSASGYTGELFF	TGTGCCAGCTCGGCTAGCGGATACACCGGGGAGCTGTTTTTT
-	TRBV7-9	-	TRBJ1-1	CASSFLIGGAHTEAFF	TGTGCCAGCAGCTTCTTAATTGGAGGGGCCCACACTGAAGCTTTCTTT
-	TRBV7-9	-	TRBJ2-3	CASSLGADTQYF	TGTGCCAGCAGCTTGGGGGCAGATACGCAGTATTTT
-	TRBV6-1	-	TRBJ1-2	CASSEAEGIGYYGYTF	TGTGCCAGCAGTGAAGCTGAGGGAATTGGATACTATGGCTACACCTTC
-	TRBV27	-	TRBJ1-1	CASSWEVNTEAFF	TGTGCCAGCAGTTGGGAAGTGAACACTGAAGCTTTCTTT
-	TRBV9	-	TRBJ1-1	CASSATGATEAFF	TGTGCCAGCAGCGCGACCGGGGCCACTGAAGCTTTCTTT
-	TRBV30	-	TRBJ1-4	CAWSSGPRGKLFF	TGTGCCTGGAGTTCTGGGCCCCGGGGAAAACTGTTTTTT
-	TRBV4-1	-	TRBJ2-1	CASSQDRRGNEQFF	TGCGCCAGCAGCCAAGATCGCCGGGGAAATGAGCAGTTCTTC
-	TRBV28	once	TRBJ2-1	CASSVRQGGNNEQFF	TGTGCCAGCAGTGTACGACAGGGAGGTAACAATGAGCAGTTCTTC
-	TRBV5-6	-	TRBJ2-7	CASSSRVEQYF	TGTGCCAGCAGTTCCAGGGTCGAGCAGTACTTC
TRBD2	TRBV28	-	TRBJ2-3	CASHPAGERGTTDTQYF	TGTGCCAGCCACCCTGCCGGGGAGCGGGGGACCACAGATACGCAGTATTTT
-	TRBV4-1	-	TRBJ2-5	CASSPGLDQETQYF	TGCGCCAGCAGCCCTGGATTAGACCAAGAGACCCAGTACTTC
TRBD1	TRBV6-5	once	TRBJ1-2	CASSVGQGAGGYTF	TGTGCCAGCAGTGTGGGACAGGGGGCCGGTGGCTACACCTTC
TRBD1	TRBV10-3	-	TRBJ2-5	CAISTGGIEWETQYF	TGTGCCATCAGTACAGGGGGAATTGAGTGGGAGACCCAGTACTTC
-	TRBV6-6	-	TRBJ2-7	CASNHWQGSYEQYF	TGTGCCAGCAACCACTGGCAGGGGTCCTACGAGCAGTACTTC
TRBD1	TRBV28	-	TRBJ2-5	CASSAIDRGQETQYF	TGTGCCAGCAGCGCAATAGACAGGGGGCAAGAGACCCAGTACTTC
-	TRBV9	once	TRBJ2-3	CASSVAGTVPSTDTQYF	TGTGCCAGCAGCGTAGCGGGGACGGTTCCTAGCACAGATACGCAGTATTTT
-	TRBV5-6	-	TRBJ2-1	CASSLDQPGTYNEQFF	TGTGCCAGCAGCTTGGACCAACCGGGGACCTACAATGAGCAGTTCTTC
-	TRBV2	-	TRBJ1-5	CASQGTGPPAQPQHF	TGTGCCAGCCAGGGAACCGGGCCCCCGGCTCAGCCCCAGCATTTT
TRBD2	TRBV7-2	-	TRBJ2-2	CASSASGGLLSGGELFF	TGTGCCAGCAGCGCCAGCGGGGGCCTTCTTTCTGGCGGGGAGCTGTTTTTT
TRBD1	TRBV28	-	TRBJ2-7	CASSLMWGQAYEQYF	TGTGCCAGCAGTTTAATGTGGGGACAGGCCTACGAGCAGTACTTC
TRBD2	TRBV9	-	TRBJ2-7	CASSNSGGAYEQYF	TGTGCCAGCAGCAATAGCGGGGGGGCTTACGAGCAGTACTTC
-	TRBV7-8	-	TRBJ1-1	CASSLGRSNTEAFF	TGTGCCAGCAGCTTAGGGCGATCGAACACTGAAGCTTTCTTT
-	TRBV27	-	TRBJ2-5	CASSLSTGQETQYF	TGTGCCAGTTCTCTTTCGACCGGGCAAGAGACCCAGTACTTC
-	TRBV27	-	TRBJ1-5	CASSLSFGSINQPQHF	TGTGCCAGCAGTTTATCGTTCGGAAGTATCAATCAGCCCCAGCATTTT
-	TRBV28	-	TRBJ1-5	CASSLGSNQPQHF	TGTGCCAGCAGTTTAGGTAGCAATCAGCCCCAGCATTTT
TRBD2	TRBV7-2	-	TRBJ2-7	CASSAGLAGGDEQYF	TGTGCCAGCAGCGCGGGACTAGCGGGAGGGGACGAGCAGTACTTC
TRBD1	TRBV19	-	TRBJ1-2	CASSISSGQVYGYTF	TGTGCCAGTAGTATCTCGTCGGGACAGGTTTATGGCTACACCTTC
-	TRBV7-9	-	TRBJ2-1	CASSQNSPREQFF	TGTGCCAGCAGCCAGAACTCCCCTCGGGAGCAGTTCTTC
-	TRBV28	-	TRBJ1-3	CASSSMGEGGNTIYF	TGTGCCAGCAGCTCTATGGGTGAGGGTGGAAACACCATATATTTT
TRBD2	TRBV7-6	-	TRBJ2-3	CASSPSGRSADTQYF	TGTGCCAGCAGCCCCAGCGGGAGATCGGCAGATACGCAGTATTTT